What follows is one T cell receptor beta chain and its context. Antigen specificity is unknown. These data come from a study of cytomegalovirus exposure and HLA in healthy donors. General study results and limits: A later analysis associated 16,000 or so TCR beta sequences with HLA alleles at a 0.05 false discovery rate.

Both 60 Vbeta primers and 13 Jbeta primers went into the PCR. This table comes from immunoSEQ multiplex PCR, and its TCRdb copy is limited to in-frame clones, with some not included. The sample includes approximately 150,000 clones, roughly four fifths seen only once; the top ten take more than 0.8%. The CDR3 loop spans 15 amino acids. Germline loops: CDR1 GTSNPN, CDR2 SVGIG (reference sequence). Deletions cut 3 bases from V and 0 bases from J, with 13 bases between. This sequence joins TRBV30 and TRBJ2-3; maybe TRBD2 (6 bases). Sequences were obtained from PBMCs. The source is a woman in her thirties or forties in good health and CMV-seronegative. The CDR3 sequence is CAWRHGTSSTDTQYF. CDR3 nucleotides: TGTGCCTGGAGACACGGGACTTCTAGCACAGATACGCAGTATTTT.